This note documents a single T cell receptor beta chain sequence. The sample belongs to a study of blood T cell repertoires in COVID-19. On the study more broadly: There were acute and convalescent COVID-19 samples, and they came from the United States, Italy and Spain. In each case, the material was cDNA or gDNA derived from T cells, B-cell-depleted T cells, or PBMCs.

The ends were cut back, 2 bases at V and 9 bases at J, with 8 bases in the middle. The V gene's germline CDR1 is GTSNPN and CDR2 SVGIG (reference sequence). The CDR3 runs 11 residues. Methods used by the authors: Quantification of nucleated cells was approximated via reference gene primer amplification. Sequencing was performed with immunoSEQ multiplex PCR; in TCRdb, only in-frame clones are kept and a portion is missing. That table gives V, J and clone size, and the DNA gave D and trimming. Of around 150,000 clones listed, about 80% are singletons. The chain combines TRBV30 with TRBJ2-1; TRBD1 is a possible D gene (6 bases). Sequenced material: peripheral blood. This receptor was obtained from a woman of 80 years or more in a cohort sampled during active or convalescent COVID-19. Here the CDR3 DNA reads TGTGCCTGGAGTAAGGGGGTTGAGCAGTTCTTC. This gives the protein CAWSKGVEQFF.